The 15 T cell receptor beta chains below were found in one sample sequenced in a study of CD8 T cells in ankylosing spondylitis. In TCRdb, the 5' RACE reads were re-called with MiXCR into one record per CDR3 protein. The profile shows about 270,000 distinct CDR3 sequences, approximately 30% of them singletons. Sequences were obtained from blood, either unsorted or a sorted T cell fraction (not recorded which). The receptors originated from a male donor with ankylosing spondylitis or in good health (not recorded which).

This clonotype has just a few counts. The chain joins TRBV7-9 to TRBJ2-3; no reliable D call. V was clipped by 5 bases and J by 6 bases, with 15 bases between them. There are 14 residues in the CDR3. The germline gives CDR1 SEHNR, CDR2 FQNEAQ (reference sequence). This CDR3 reads CASSTRTLADTQYF. For the CDR3, the DNA is TGTGCCAGCAGCACAAGGACGCTGGCGGATACGCAGTATTTT. Filled out from reference TRBV7-9 and TRBJ2-3, the complete variable domain reads DTGVSQNPRHKITKRGQNVTFRCDPISEHNRLYWYRQTLGQGPEFLTYFQNEAQLEKSRLLSDRFSAERPKGSFSTLEIQRTEQGDSAMYLCASSTRTLADTQYFGPGTRLTVL.

The rearrangement joins TRBV11-2 to TRBJ2-5; 12 nucleotides agree with TRBD2. Per germline, CDR1 SGHAT and CDR2 FQNNGV. Unmatched junction bases numbered 5, after V lost 1 base and J lost 5 bases. This CDR3 spans 16 amino acids. DNA for the CDR3: TGTGCCAGCAGCTTAGTTGGGACTAGCGGGTCGGAGACCCAGTACTTC. Amino acid sequence: CASSLVGTSGSETQYF.

The chain uses TRBV4-2 and TRBJ2-1; 12 nucleotides align to TRBD2. The germline V gene encodes CDR1 LGHNA and CDR2 YNFKEQ. J lost 6 bases, V lost 0 bases, and 3 bases had no gene match. The CDR3 consists of 16 residues. CDR3 in amino acids: CASSQDVTSGGNEQFF. CDR3 sequence (DNA): TGTGCCAGCAGCCAAGATGTGACTAGCGGGGGCAATGAGCAGTTCTTC.

This clonotype has a handful of counts. The chain is built from TRBV4-1 and TRBJ2-5, with 7 bases identical to TRBD2. Germline V gene lookup returns CDR1 MGHRA and CDR2 YSYEKL. V shed 1 base, J shed 4 bases, and the junction held 12 bases outside the gene matches. The CDR3 is 17 amino acids. CDR3 in DNA: TGCGCCAGCAGCCAAGTCCCCTGGCAGGGCGGGGGAGAGACCCAGTACTTC. Protein product: CASSQVPWQGGGETQYF.

J is TRBJ1-5 and V is TRBV15; D is perhaps TRBD1 (5 bases). The CDR3 is 12 amino acids. The V gene lost 0 bases and the J gene lost 8 bases, with 5 bases spanning the gap. Germline V lookup: CDR1 LNHNV, CDR2 YYDKDF (reference sequence). The CDR3 loop is CATSRDREPQHF. The CDR3 DNA reads as TGTGCCACCAGCAGAGACAGGGAGCCCCAGCATTTT.

This clonotype appeared a few times. The chain joins TRBV6-5 to TRBJ2-6, with D uncertain. In germline, CDR1 is MNHEY, CDR2 SVGAGI. The CDR3 loop spans 14 amino acids. Trimming pared 4 bases from V and 0 bases from J, leaving 4 bases between. CDR3 DNA sequence: TGTGCCAGCAGTTCCCTCTCTGGGGCCAACGTCCTGACTTTC. Translated: CASSSLSGANVLTF.

This clonotype occurred a few times. CDR3 sequence (DNA): TGTGCCAGCAGTCCTGATTTGGACTGGGCCAACGTCCTGACTTTC. This translates into CASSPDLDWANVLTF. The chain joins TRBV6-2 or TRBV6-3 to TRBJ2-6, with D tentatively TRBD2 (5 bases). Trimming removed 5 bases from V and 5 bases from J, with 13 bases in between. The CDR3 contains 15 residues. Per germline, CDR1 MNHEY and CDR2 SVGEGT.

This clonotype was picked up a small number of times. The gene calls are TRBV3-1 and TRBJ2-1, with TRBD2 matching 7 bases. With 3 bases clipped from V and 0 bases from J, the junction kept 5 bases outside the gene matches. CDR3 length: 16 residues. The germline V gene has CDR1 LGHDT and CDR2 YNNKEL (reference sequence). The DNA of the CDR3 is TGTGCCAGCAGCCATGCCCTAGCGGACTCCTACAATGAGCAGTTCTTC. Amino acids: CASSHALADSYNEQFF.

This chain joins TRBV20-1 and TRBJ1-4, with TRBD1 matching 7 bases. J gave up 5 bases and V 5 bases, and 2 bases lay outside the gene matches. The CDR3 spans 12 residues. The V gene's germline CDR1 is DFQATT and CDR2 SNEGSKA (reference sequence). DNA for the CDR3: TGCAGTGCTTTGACAGGGAATGAAAAACTGTTTTTT. As protein: CSALTGNEKLFF.

Only a few counts were recorded for this clonotype. The chain carries TRBV6-6 and TRBJ2-2, with D unresolved. Germline V gives CDR1 MNHNY, CDR2 SVGAGI (reference sequence). The V end was cut by 7 bases, the J end by 3 bases, with 6 bases between. The CDR3 runs to 12 residues. The DNA of the CDR3 is TGTGCCAGCAACATTCACACCGGGGAGCTGTTTTTT. Translation gives CASNIHTGELFF.

This clonotype showed up just a few times. The chain is built from TRBV9 and TRBJ2-5; D is perhaps TRBD2 (7 bases). This CDR3 contains 18 residues. The germline gives CDR1 SGDLS, CDR2 YYNGEE. Trimming took 2 bases from V and 2 from J, leaving 22 bases between them. CDR3 bases: TGTGCCAGCAGCGTGTCGTTACGGGGGGCTAGCGGTCAAGAGACCCAGTACTTC. Translated: CASSVSLRGASGQETQYF.

This clonotype came up a few times. The genes are TRBV20-1 and TRBJ2-5, with D perhaps matching TRBD1 (5 bases). The CDR3 has 13 residues. Trimming took 3 bases from V and 6 from J, leaving 14 bases between them. From germline, CDR1 is DFQATT and CDR2 SNEGSKA (reference sequence). CDR3 sequence (DNA): TGCAGTGCTAGTGGGGCGACCTTTCAGACCCAGTACTTC. Its protein is CSASGATFQTQYF.

This chain joins TRBV12-3 or TRBV12-4 and TRBJ2-2, with D possibly TRBD1 on 5 matching bases. CDR3 length equals 13 residues. V shed 7 bases and J shed 8 bases, with 14 bases lying between them. The CDR3: CASIRETEGELFF. In DNA form, the CDR3 reads TGTGCCAGCATCAGGGAAACCGAGGGGGAGCTGTTTTTT.

This clonotype was observed a handful of times. The V call is TRBV29-1, the J call TRBJ1-2, with a weak D call TRBD1 (6 bases). The ends were cut back, 1 base at V and 4 bases at J, with 13 bases in the middle. This CDR3 region has 14 residues. Germline loops: CDR1 SQVTM, CDR2 ANQGSEA. CDR3 sequence reads: CSVEGGGGVYGYTF. The CDR3 nucleotides are TGCAGCGTTGAAGGCGGCGGGGGCGTCTATGGCTACACCTTC. Full variable domain (rest looked up from reference TRBV29-1 and TRBJ1-2): SAVISQKPSRDICQRGTSLTIQCQVDSQVTMMFWYRQQPGQSLTLIATANQGSEATYESGFVIDKFPISRPNLTFSTLTVSNMSPEDSSIYLCSVEGGGGVYGYTFGSGTRLTVV.

This clonotype occurred many times. The rearrangement joins TRBV29-1 to TRBJ2-7, with D perhaps TRBD2 (5 bases). Trimming took 2 bases from V and 5 from J, leaving 10 bases between them. The CDR3 extends over 12 amino acids. Germline V gene lookup returns CDR1 SQVTM and CDR2 ANQGSEA. CDR3 sequence reads: CSVEKSGNEQYF. CDR3 coding DNA: TGCAGCGTTGAAAAGTCGGGAAACGAGCAGTACTTC.